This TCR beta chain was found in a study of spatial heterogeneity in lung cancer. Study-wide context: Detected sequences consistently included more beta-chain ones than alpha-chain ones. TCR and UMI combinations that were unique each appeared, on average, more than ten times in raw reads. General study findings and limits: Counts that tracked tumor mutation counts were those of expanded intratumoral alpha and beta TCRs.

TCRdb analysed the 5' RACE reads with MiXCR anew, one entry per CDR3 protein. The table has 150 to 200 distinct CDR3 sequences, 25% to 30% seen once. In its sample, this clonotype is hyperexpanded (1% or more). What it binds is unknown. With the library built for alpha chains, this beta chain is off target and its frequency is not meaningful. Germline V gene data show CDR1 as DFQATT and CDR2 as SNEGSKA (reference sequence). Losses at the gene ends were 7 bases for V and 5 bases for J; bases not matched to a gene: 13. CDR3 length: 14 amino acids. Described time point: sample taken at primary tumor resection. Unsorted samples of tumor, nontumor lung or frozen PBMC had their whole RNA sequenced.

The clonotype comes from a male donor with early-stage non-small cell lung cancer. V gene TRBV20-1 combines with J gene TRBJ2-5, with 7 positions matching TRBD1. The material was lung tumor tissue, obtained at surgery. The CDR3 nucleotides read TGCAGTGTTCCAGCGACAGGGCTTACCGAGACCCAGTACTTC. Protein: CSVPATGLTETQYF.